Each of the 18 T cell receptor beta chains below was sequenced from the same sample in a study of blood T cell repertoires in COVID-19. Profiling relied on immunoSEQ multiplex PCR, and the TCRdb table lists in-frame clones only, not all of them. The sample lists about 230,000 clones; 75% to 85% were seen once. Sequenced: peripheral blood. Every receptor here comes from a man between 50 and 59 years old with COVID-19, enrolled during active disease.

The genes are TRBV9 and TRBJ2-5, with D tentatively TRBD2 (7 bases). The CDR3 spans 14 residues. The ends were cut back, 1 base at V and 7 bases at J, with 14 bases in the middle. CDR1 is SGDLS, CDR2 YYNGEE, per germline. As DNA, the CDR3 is TGTGCCAGCAGCGTAACGTCGGGGGGCAGGACCCAGTACTTC. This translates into CASSVTSGGRTQYF. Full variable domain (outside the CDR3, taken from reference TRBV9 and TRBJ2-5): DSGVTQTPKHLITATGQRVTLRCSPRSGDLSVYWYQQSLDQGLQFLIQYYNGEERAKGNILERFSAQQFPDLHSELNLSSLELGDSALYFCASSVTSGGRTQYFGPGTRLLVL.

This CDR3 is CASSLPSEETQYF. The CDR3 DNA reads TGTGCCAGCAGCTTACCCTCCGAAGAGACCCAGTACTTC. The V gene is TRBV7-9, the J gene TRBJ2-5; D not certain. V was pared by 2 bases and J by 3 bases, with 7 bases between. The CDR3 has 13 amino acids. CDR1 is SEHNR, CDR2 FQNEAQ, per germline (reference sequence).

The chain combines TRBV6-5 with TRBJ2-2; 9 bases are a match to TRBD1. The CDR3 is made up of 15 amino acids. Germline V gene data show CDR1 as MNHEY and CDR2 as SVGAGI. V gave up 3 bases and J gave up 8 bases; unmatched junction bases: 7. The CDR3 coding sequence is TGTGCCAGCAGTTATTATTCGACAGGGGGTGGGGAGCTGTTTTTT. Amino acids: CASSYYSTGGGELFF.

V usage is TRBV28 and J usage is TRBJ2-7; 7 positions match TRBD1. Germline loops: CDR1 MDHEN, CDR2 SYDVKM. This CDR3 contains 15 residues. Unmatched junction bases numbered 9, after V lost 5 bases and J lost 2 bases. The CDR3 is CASSPGQVLTYEQYF. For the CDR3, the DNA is TGTGCCAGCAGTCCAGGACAGGTTCTGACCTACGAGCAGTACTTC.

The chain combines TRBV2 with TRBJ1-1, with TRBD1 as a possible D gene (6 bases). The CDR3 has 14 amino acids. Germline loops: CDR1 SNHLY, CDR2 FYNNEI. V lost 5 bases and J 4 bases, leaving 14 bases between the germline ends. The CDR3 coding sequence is TGTGCCAGCAGTCAGCCTACAGGGAGCACTGAAGCTTTCTTT. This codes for CASSQPTGSTEAFF.

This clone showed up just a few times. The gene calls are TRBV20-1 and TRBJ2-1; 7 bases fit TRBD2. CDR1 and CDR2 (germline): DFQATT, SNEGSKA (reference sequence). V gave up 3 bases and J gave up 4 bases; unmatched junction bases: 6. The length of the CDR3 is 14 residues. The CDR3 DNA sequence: TGCAGTGCTAGTCTGGCTAGCGGTTACAATGAGCAGTTCTTC. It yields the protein CSASLASGYNEQFF.

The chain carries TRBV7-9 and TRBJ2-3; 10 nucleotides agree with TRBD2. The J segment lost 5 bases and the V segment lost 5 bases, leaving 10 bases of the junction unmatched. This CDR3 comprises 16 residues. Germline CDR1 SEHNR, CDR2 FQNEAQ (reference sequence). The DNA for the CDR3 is TGTGCCAGCAGCGCCCGGACTAGCGGTGTTCAAGATACGCAGTATTTT. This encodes CASSARTSGVQDTQYF. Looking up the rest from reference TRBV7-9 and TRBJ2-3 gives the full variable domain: DTGVSQNPRHKITKRGQNVTFRCDPISEHNRLYWYRQTLGQGPEFLTYFQNEAQLEKSRLLSDRFSAERPKGSFSTLEIQRTEQGDSAMYLCASSARTSGVQDTQYFGPGTRLTVL.

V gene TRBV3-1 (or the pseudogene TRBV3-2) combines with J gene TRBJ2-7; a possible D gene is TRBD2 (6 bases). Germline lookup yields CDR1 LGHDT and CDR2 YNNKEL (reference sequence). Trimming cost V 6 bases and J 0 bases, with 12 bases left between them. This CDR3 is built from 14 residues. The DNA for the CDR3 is TGTGCCAGCAGAATGGAGGGAAGCTCCTACGAGCAGTACTTC. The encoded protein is CASRMEGSSYEQYF.

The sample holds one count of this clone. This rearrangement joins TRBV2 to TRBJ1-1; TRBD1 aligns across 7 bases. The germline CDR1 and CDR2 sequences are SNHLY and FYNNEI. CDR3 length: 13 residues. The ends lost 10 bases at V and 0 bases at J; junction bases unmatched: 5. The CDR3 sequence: CATGTVMNTEAFF. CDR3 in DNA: TGTGCCACAGGGACAGTCATGAACACTGAAGCTTTCTTT.

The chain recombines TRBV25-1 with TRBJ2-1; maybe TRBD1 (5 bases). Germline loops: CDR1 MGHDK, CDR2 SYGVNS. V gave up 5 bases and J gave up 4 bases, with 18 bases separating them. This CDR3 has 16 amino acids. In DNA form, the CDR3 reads TGTGCCAGCAGTCCAGGGTCATCAGAGAAATACAATGAGCAGTTCTTC. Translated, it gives CASSPGSSEKYNEQFF.

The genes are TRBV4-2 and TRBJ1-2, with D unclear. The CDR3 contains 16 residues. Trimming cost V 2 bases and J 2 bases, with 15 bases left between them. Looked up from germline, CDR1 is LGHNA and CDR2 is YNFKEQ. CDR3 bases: TGTGCCAGCAGCCAAATTACATCCATCGCCAACTATGGCTACACCTTC. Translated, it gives CASSQITSIANYGYTF.

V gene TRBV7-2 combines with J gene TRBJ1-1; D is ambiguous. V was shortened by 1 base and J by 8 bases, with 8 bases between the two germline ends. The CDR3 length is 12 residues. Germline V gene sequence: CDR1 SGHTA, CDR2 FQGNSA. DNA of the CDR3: TGTGCCAGCAGCTTAGGAGCCACCGAAGCTTTCTTT. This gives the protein CASSLGATEAFF.

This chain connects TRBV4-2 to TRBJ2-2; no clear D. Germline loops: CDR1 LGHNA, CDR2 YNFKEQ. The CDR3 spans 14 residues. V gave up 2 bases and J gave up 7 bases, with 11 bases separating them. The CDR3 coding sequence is TGTGCCAGCAGCCAACCCCAGCAGGACGGGGAGCTGTTTTTT. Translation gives CASSQPQQDGELFF.

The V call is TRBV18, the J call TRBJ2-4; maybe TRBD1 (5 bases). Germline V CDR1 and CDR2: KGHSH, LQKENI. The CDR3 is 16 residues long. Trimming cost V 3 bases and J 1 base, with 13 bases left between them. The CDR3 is CASSPTGPAAKNIQYF. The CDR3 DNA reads TGTGCCAGCTCACCCACAGGTCCTGCGGCCAAAAACATTCAGTACTTC.

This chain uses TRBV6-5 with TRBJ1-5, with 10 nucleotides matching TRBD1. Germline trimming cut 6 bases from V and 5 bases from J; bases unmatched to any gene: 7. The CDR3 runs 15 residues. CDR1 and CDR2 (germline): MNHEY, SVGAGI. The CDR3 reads CASSREGQGHQPQHF. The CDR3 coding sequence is TGTGCCAGCAGCAGGGAGGGACAGGGGCATCAGCCCCAGCATTTT.

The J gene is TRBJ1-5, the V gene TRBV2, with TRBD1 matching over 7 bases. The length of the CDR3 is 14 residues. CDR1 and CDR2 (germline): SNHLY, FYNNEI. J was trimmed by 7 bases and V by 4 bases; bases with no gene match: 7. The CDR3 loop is CASSVGDRGQPQHF. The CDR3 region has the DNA TGTGCCAGCAGTGTCGGGGACAGAGGGCAGCCCCAGCATTTT.

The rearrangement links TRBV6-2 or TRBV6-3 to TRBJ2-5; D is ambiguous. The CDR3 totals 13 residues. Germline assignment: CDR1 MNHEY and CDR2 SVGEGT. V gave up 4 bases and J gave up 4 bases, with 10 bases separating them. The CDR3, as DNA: TGTGCCAGCAGTTCCTCCGTCGGAGAGACCCAGTACTTC. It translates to CASSSSVGETQYF.

CDR3 protein: CASSYSRGRSWNEQFF. In nucleotides, the CDR3 is TGTGCCAGCAGTTACAGCAGGGGGCGATCTTGGAATGAGCAGTTCTTC. The rearrangement links TRBV6-5 to TRBJ2-1, with TRBD1 identical over 8 bases. V gave up 2 bases and J gave up 7 bases; unmatched junction bases: 10. Germline CDR1 and CDR2: MNHEY and SVGAGI. This CDR3 contains 16 residues.